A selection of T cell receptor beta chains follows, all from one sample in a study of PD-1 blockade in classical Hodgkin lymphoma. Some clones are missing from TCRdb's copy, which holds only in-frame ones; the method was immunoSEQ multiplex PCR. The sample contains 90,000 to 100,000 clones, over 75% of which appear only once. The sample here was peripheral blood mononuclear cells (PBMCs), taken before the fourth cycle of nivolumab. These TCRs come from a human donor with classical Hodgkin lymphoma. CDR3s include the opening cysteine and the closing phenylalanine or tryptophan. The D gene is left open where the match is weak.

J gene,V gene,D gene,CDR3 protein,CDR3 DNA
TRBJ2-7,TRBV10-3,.,CAIGSSSYEQYF,TGTGCCATCGGTAGTTCCTCCTACGAGCAGTACTTC
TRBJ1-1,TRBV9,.,CASSVDLGLSTEAFF,TGTGCCAGCAGCGTAGATTTGGGTTTGAGCACTGAAGCTTTCTTT
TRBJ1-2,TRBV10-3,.,CAIRTTPGGYTF,TGTGCCATCAGGACTACGCCTGGAGGCTACACCTTC
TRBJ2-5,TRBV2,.,CASSQTPGSGSEYF,TGTGCCAGCAGTCAAACGCCGGGATCCGGGTCTGAGTACTTC
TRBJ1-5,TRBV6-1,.,CASRNRVSNQPQHF,TGTGCCAGCCGGAACAGGGTTAGCAATCAGCCCCAGCATTTT
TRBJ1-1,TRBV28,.,CASRFGRNTEAFF,TGTGCCAGCAGGTTCGGGAGAAACACTGAAGCTTTCTTT
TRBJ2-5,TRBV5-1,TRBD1,CASSLVLTGEGETQYF,TGCGCCAGCAGCTTGGTGCTGACAGGGGAAGGGGAGACCCAGTACTTC
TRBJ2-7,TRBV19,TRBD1,CASSIWGPGPDRAQHEQYF,TGTGCCAGTAGTATATGGGGCCCCGGGCCAGACAGGGCCCAACACGAGCAGTACTTC
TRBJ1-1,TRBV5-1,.,CASSDSGNTEAFF,TGCGCCAGCTCGGACTCAGGGAACACTGAAGCTTTCTTT
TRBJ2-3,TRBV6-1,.,CASLSTDTQYF,TGTGCCAGTCTGAGCACAGATACGCAGTATTTT
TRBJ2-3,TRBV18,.,CASSPVTDTQYF,TGTGCCAGCTCACCGGTTACAGATACGCAGTATTTT
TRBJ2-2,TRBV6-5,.,CASSPTAPNTGELFF,TGTGCCAGCAGCCCTACAGCCCCTAACACCGGGGAGCTGTTTTTT
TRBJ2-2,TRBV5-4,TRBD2,CASSPGLAGPNTGELFF,TGTGCCAGCAGCCCGGGACTAGCGGGACCGAACACCGGGGAGCTGTTTTTT